This passage covers 11 T cell receptor beta chains from one sample sequenced in a study of blood T cell repertoires in COVID-19. Profiled with immunoSEQ multiplex PCR; TCRdb holds only in-frame clones, not every one. The sample has about 120,000 clones; over 80% are singletons. The specimen was PBMCs or T cells enriched from blood (not recorded which). These receptors originate from a woman in her thirties who had recovered from COVID-19.

This chain uses TRBV5-4 with TRBJ1-1; the D is unclear. The germline CDR1 and CDR2 sequences are SGHNT and YYREEE (reference sequence). The CDR3 covers 12 residues. The germline V and J ends were trimmed by 1 base and 6 bases, with 7 bases remaining between them. The CDR3 DNA follows: TGTGCCAGCAGCTTGCCGGGGTCTGAAGCTTTCTTT. The encoded protein is CASSLPGSEAFF.

This clone came up once. The rearrangement uses TRBV4-3 and TRBJ2-1, with 11 bases that match TRBD2. Germline V lookup: CDR1 LGHNA, CDR2 YSLEER. V gave up 4 bases and J gave up 7 bases; unmatched junction bases: 9. The CDR3 spans 16 residues. The CDR3 sequence is CASSPGTSGRTNEQFF. The CDR3 nucleotides are TGCGCCAGCAGCCCCGGGACTAGCGGCCGTACGAATGAGCAGTTCTTC.

The chain combines TRBV15 with TRBJ2-7; no clear D gene. The CDR3 consists of 13 residues. Trimming shortened V by 1 base and J by 6 bases, and 10 bases separated the two germline ends. The germline CDR1 and CDR2 sequences are LNHNV and YYDKDF (reference sequence). The DNA of the CDR3 is TGTGCCACCAGCAGAGTACCTAGTGGCGAGCAGTACTTC. Translated: CATSRVPSGEQYF.

The gene calls are TRBV25-1 and TRBJ2-4; 7 bases match TRBD1. This CDR3 is built from 13 residues. Germline loops: CDR1 MGHDK, CDR2 SYGVNS. V shed 5 bases, J shed 6 bases, and the junction held 4 bases outside the gene matches. CDR3 loop: CASSYPGGNIQYF. In DNA, the CDR3 is TGTGCCAGCAGTTATCCAGGGGGAAACATTCAGTACTTC.

The rearrangement links TRBV30 to TRBJ1-1; 7 nucleotides align to TRBD1. From germline, CDR1 is GTSNPN and CDR2 SVGIG (reference sequence). Losses at the gene ends were 5 bases for V and 5 bases for J; bases not matched to a gene: 5. There are 12 residues in the CDR3. CDR3 region: CAWDREGTEAFF. The CDR3 DNA is TGTGCCTGGGACAGGGAAGGGACTGAAGCTTTCTTT.

This clone was counted once. This chain connects TRBV10-3 to TRBJ2-3, with 7 bases fitting TRBD1. After removal of 5 bases from V and 3 bases from J, the junction contained 8 bases not matched to a gene. CDR1 is ENHRY and CDR2 is SYGVKD in the germline V gene. The CDR3 is 15 residues long. The CDR3: CAISNKGQKTDTQYF. CDR3 in DNA: TGTGCCATCAGTAATAAGGGACAGAAGACAGATACGCAGTATTTT.

The chain uses TRBV6-5 and TRBJ1-2; D is unresolved. This CDR3 contains 12 residues. CDR1 MNHEY and CDR2 SVGAGI come from the germline V gene. Trimming cost V 4 bases and J 7 bases, with 10 bases left between them. CDR3 bases: TGTGCCAGCAGTTCCCCCCGGGGTGGCTACACCTTC. It is translated as CASSSPRGGYTF.

This chain links TRBV12-5 with TRBJ2-7; 7 bases align to TRBD1. The CDR3 is 15 amino acids. The V segment lost 6 bases and the J segment 3 bases; nucleotides outside the gene matches: 11. Germline values: CDR1 LGHNT, CDR2 FRNRAP. Here the CDR3 DNA reads TGTGCTAGTGGCCGACATGAACAGGGGAACTACGAGCAGTACTTC. As protein: CASGRHEQGNYEQYF.

This clone was picked up one time. The chain uses TRBV4-1 and TRBJ2-1, with TRBD2 identical over 9 bases. The CDR3 has 16 residues. Trimming removed 1 base from V and 4 bases from J; junction bases left unmatched: 5. CDR1 and CDR2 (germline): MGHRA, YSYEKL. CDR3 residues: CASSQGRGGPYNEQFF. For the CDR3, the DNA is TGCGCCAGCAGCCAAGGGCGGGGGGGCCCTTACAATGAGCAGTTCTTC.

The CDR3 spells CAWSTDTLSSGANVLTF. CDR3 coding DNA: TGTGCCTGGAGTACGGACACCCTGAGCTCTGGGGCCAACGTCCTGACTTTC. This chain links TRBV30 with TRBJ2-6; D may be TRBD1 (5 bases). The CDR3 has 17 residues. Deletions cut 2 bases from V and 0 bases from J, with 14 bases between. CDR1 is GTSNPN, CDR2 SVGIG, per germline (reference sequence).

CDR3 amino acids: CASSQARQQQYF. The CDR3 DNA sequence: TGTGCCAGCAGCCAAGCTAGGCAGCAGCAGTACTTC. The V gene is TRBV3-1 (or the pseudogene TRBV3-2), the J gene TRBJ2-7; no clear D. CDR1 and CDR2 (germline): LGHDT, YNNKEL (reference sequence). The CDR3 extends over 12 amino acids. V gave up 1 base and J gave up 8 bases, with 9 bases separating them.